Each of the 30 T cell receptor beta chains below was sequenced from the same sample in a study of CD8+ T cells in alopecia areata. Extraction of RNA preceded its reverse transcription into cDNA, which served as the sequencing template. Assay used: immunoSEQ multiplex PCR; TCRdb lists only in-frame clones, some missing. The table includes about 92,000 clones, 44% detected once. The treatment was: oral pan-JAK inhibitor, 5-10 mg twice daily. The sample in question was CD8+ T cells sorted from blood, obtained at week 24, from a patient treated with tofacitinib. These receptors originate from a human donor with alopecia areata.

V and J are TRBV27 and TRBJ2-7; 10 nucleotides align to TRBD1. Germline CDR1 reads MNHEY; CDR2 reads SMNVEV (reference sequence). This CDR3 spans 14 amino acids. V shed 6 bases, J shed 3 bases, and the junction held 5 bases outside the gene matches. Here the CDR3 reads CASRDRGDYYEQYF. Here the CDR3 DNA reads TGTGCCAGCAGGGACAGGGGGGACTACTACGAGCAGTACTTC.

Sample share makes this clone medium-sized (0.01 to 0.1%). CDR3 bases: TGTGCCAGTATCGGGGCCGGTTGGAAACTGTTTTTT. Protein sequence: CASIGAGWKLFF. The V and J genes are TRBV19 and TRBJ1-4; tentatively, D is TRBD1 (5 bases). Germline-derived CDR1 and CDR2 are LNHDA and SQIVND (reference sequence). Trimming left V 7 bases short and J 11 bases short, with 14 bases between. The CDR3 runs to 12 residues.

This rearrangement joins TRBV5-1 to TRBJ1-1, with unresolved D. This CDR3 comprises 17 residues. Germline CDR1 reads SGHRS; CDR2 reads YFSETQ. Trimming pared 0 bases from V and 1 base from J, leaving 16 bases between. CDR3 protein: CASSLAPYQIGNTEAFF. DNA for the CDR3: TGCGCCAGCAGCTTGGCCCCATACCAGATCGGGAACACTGAAGCTTTCTTT.

CDR3 region: CASSYSGQGEETQYF. CDR3 bases: TGTGCCAGCAGTTACTCGGGCCAGGGGGAAGAGACCCAGTACTTC. The J gene is TRBJ2-5, the V gene TRBV6-5; TRBD1 matches 7 bases. V lost 0 bases to trimming and J lost 3 bases; unmatched junction nucleotides: 4. The CDR3 has 15 residues. Germline lookup yields CDR1 MNHEY and CDR2 SVGAGI.

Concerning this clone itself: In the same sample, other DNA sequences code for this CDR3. CDR3 sequence: CSVEGNEQFF. The CDR3 nucleotides are TGCAGCGTTGAAGGCAATGAGCAGTTCTTC. The chain is built from TRBV29-1 and TRBJ2-1; the D is unclear. This CDR3 is built from 10 residues. CDR1 and CDR2 (germline): SQVTM, ANQGSEA. The V end lost 1 base, the J end lost 6 bases, and 1 base lay between the germline ends.

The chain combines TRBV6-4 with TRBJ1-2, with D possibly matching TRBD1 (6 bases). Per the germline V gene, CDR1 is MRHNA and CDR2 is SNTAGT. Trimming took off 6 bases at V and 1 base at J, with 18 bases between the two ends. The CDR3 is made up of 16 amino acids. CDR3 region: CASRGGQPLHNYGYTF. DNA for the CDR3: TGTGCCAGCAGAGGCGGACAGCCGCTTCATAACTATGGCTACACCTTC.

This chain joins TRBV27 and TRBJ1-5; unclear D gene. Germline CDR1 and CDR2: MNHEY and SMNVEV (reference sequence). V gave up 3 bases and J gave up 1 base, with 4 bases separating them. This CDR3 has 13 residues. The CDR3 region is CASSLSSNQPQHF. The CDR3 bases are TGTGCCAGCAGTTTGTCGAGCAATCAGCCCCAGCATTTT.

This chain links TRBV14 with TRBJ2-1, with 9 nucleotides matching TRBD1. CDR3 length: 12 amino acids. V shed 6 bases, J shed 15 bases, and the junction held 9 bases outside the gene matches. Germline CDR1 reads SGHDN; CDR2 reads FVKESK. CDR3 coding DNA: TGTGCCAGCAGTGAAGGGCGGGACAGGGTGTTCTTC. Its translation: CASSEGRDRVFF.

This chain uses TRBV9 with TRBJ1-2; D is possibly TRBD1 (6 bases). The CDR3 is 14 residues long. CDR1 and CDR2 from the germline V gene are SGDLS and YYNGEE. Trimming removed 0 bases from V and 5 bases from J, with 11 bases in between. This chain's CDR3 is CASSVGSGEYGYTF. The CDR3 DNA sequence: TGTGCCAGCAGCGTAGGGTCAGGGGAGTATGGCTACACCTTC.

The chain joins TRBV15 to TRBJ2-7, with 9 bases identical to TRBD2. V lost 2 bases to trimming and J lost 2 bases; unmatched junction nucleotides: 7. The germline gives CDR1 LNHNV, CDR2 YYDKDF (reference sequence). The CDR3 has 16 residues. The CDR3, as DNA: TGTGCCACCAGCAGACCCTACCAGCGGGGGGCCTACGAGCAGTACTTC. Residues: CATSRPYQRGAYEQYF.

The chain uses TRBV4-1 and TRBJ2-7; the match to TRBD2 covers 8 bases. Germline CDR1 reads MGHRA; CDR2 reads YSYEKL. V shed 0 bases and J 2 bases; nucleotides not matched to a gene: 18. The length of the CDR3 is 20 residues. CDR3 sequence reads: CASSQDVVQVFSGTPYEQYF. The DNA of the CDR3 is TGCGCCAGCAGCCAAGATGTCGTCCAAGTATTTAGCGGGACCCCCTACGAGCAGTACTTC.

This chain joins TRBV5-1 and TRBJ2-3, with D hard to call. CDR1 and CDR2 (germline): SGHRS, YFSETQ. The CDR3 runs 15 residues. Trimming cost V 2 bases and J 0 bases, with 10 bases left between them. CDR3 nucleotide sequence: TGCGCCAGCAGCTTAGCCAAGACTAGCACAGATACGCAGTATTTT. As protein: CASSLAKTSTDTQYF.

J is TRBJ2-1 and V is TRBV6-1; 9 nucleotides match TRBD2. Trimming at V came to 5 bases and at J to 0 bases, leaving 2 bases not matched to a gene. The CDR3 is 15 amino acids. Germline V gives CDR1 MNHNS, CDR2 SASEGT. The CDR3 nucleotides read TGTGCCAGCAGTAGTAGCGGGAGCTCCTACAATGAGCAGTTCTTC. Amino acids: CASSSSGSSYNEQFF.

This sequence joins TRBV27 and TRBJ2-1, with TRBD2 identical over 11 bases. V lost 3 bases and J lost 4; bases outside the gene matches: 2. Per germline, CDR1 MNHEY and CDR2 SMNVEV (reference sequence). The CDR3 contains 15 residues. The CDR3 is CASSFGTSGYNEQFF. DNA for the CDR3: TGTGCCAGCAGTTTCGGGACTAGCGGTTACAATGAGCAGTTCTTC.

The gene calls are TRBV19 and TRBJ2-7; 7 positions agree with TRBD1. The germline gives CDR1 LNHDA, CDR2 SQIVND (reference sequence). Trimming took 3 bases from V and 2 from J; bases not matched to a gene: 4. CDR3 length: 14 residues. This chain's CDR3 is CASSIHRGPYEQYF. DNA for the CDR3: TGTGCCAGTAGTATCCACAGGGGTCCCTACGAGCAGTACTTC.

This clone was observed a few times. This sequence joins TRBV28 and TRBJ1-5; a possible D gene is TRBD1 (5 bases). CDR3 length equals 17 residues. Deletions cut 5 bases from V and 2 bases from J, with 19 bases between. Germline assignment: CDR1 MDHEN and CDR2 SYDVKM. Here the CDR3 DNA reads TGTGCCAGCAGTCCCCTCACCAGGGAAGGGGGCAATCAGCCCCAGCATTTT. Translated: CASSPLTREGGNQPQHF.

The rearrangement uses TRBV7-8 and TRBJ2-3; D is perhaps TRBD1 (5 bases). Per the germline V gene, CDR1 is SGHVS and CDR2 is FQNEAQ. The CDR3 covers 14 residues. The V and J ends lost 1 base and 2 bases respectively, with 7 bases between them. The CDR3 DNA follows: TGTGCCAGCAGCTTAGAGGGGAACACAGATACGCAGTATTTT. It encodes CASSLEGNTDTQYF.

CDR3 residues: CASSLGSNQPQHF. The CDR3, as DNA: TGTGCCAGCAGCTTGGGAAGCAATCAGCCCCAGCATTTT. The chain joins TRBV5-6 to TRBJ1-5; D remains ambiguous. Germline CDR1 is SGHDT and CDR2 is YYEEEE. The CDR3 totals 13 residues. The V gene lost 0 bases and the J gene lost 1 base, with 2 bases spanning the gap.

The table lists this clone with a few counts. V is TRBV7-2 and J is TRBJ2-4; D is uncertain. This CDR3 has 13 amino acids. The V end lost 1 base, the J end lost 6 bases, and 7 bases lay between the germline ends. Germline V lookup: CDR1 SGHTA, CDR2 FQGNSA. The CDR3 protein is CASSLGLANIQYF. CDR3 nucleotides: TGTGCCAGCAGCTTAGGTCTGGCAAACATTCAGTACTTC.

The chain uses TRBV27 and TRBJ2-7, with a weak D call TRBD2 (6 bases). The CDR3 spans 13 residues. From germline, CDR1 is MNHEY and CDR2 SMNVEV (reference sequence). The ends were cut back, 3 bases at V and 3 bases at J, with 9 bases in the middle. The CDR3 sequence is CASSFGSHYEQYF. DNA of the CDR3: TGTGCCAGCAGTTTCGGGAGCCACTACGAGCAGTACTTC.

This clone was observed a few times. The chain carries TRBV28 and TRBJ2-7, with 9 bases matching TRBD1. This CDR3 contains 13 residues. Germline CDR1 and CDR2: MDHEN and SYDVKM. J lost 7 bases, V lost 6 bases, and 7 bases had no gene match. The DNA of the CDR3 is TGTGCCAGCAGCCACAGGGGGCAAGTGGAGCAGTACTTC. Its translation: CASSHRGQVEQYF.

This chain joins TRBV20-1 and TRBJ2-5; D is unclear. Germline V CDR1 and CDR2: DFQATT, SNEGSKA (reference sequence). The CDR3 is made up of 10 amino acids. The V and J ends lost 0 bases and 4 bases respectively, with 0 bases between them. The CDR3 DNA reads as TGCAGTGCTAGAGAAGAGACCCAGTACTTC. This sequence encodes CSAREETQYF.

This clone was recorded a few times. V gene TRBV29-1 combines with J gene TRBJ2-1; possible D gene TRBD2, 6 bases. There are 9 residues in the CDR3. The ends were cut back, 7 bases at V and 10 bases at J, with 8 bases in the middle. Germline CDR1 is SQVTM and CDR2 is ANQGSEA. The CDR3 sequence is CSAGVEQFF. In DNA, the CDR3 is TGCAGCGCGGGAGTAGAGCAGTTCTTC.

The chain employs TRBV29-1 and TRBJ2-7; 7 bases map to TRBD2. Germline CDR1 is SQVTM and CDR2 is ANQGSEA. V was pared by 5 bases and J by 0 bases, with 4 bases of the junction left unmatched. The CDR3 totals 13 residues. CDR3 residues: CSVLTSVSYEQYF. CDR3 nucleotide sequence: TGCAGCGTTCTTACTAGCGTCTCCTACGAGCAGTACTTC.

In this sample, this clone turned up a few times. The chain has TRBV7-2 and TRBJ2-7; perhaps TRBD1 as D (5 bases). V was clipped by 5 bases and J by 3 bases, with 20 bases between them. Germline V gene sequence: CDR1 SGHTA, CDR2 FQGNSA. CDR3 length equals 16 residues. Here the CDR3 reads CASSQSRVGKLYEQYF. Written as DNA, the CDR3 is TGTGCCAGCAGCCAATCCAGGGTCGGAAAGCTCTACGAGCAGTACTTC.

In nucleotides, the CDR3 is TGTGCCAGCAGCCGAATTTACGAGCAGTACTTC. It codes for CASSRIYEQYF. The chain is built from TRBV11-2 and TRBJ2-7, with unresolved D. With 5 bases removed from V and 4 bases from J, the gap between germline ends came to 6 bases. The CDR3 is made up of 11 amino acids. Germline CDR1 and CDR2: SGHAT and FQNNGV. The variable domain in full, with the rest retrieved from reference TRBV11-2 and TRBJ2-7, is EAGVAQSPRYKIIEKRQSVAFWCNPISGHATLYWYQQILGQGPKLLIQFQNNGVVDDSQLPKDRFSAERLKGVDSTLKIQPAKLEDSAVYLCASSRIYEQYFGPGTRLTVT.

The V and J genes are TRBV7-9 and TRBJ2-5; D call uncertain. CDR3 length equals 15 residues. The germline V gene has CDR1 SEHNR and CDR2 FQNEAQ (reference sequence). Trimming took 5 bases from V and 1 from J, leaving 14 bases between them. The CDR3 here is CASSDTATAQETQYF. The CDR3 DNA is TGTGCCAGCAGCGATACCGCCACAGCCCAAGAGACCCAGTACTTC.

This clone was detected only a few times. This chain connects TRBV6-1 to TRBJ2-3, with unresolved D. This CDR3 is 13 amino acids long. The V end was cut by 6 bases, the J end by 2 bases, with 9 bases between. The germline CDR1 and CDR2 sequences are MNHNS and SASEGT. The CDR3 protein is CASSRTYTDTQYF. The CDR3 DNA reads TGTGCCAGCAGCCGAACGTACACAGATACGCAGTATTTT.

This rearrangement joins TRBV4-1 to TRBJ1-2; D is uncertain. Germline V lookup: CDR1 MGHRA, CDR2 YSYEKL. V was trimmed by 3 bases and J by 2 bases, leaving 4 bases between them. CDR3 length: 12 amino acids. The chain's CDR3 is CASSHQNYGYTF. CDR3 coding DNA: TGCGCCAGCAGCCACCAGAACTATGGCTACACCTTC.

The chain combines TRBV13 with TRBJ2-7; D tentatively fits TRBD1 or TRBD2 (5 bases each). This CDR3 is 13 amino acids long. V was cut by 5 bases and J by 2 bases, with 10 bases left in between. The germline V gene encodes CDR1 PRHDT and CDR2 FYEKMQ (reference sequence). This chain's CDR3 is CASSLGRAYEQYF. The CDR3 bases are TGTGCCAGCAGCCTGGGACGGGCCTACGAGCAGTACTTC. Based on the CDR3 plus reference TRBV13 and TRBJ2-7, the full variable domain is AAGVIQSPRHLIKEKRETATLKCYPIPRHDTVYWYQQGPGQDPQFLISFYEKMQSDKGSIPDRFSAQQFSDYHSELNMSSLELGDSALYFCASSLGRAYEQYFGPGTRLTVT.